This TCR beta chain was identified in a study of T cell responses to AZD1222 COVID-19 vaccine. Study as a whole: Second-dose recipients at about 4 or about 12 weeks were treated as one pooled group.

TCRdb's copy holds only in-frame clones and misses some; the assay was immunoSEQ multiplex PCR. The profile shows about 130,000 clones, 90% to 95% of them singletons. General study results and limits: Sampled repertoires all dated from after the peak T cell response. The span of vaccine-associated CD4 TCRs extended across spike, with dominance at 160-218 and 743-854. Following two doses of AZD1222, Spike-specific TCR breadth and depth rose.

This clone was counted once. Its antigen is as yet unknown. This CDR3 region has 14 residues. V was clipped by 6 bases and J by 4 bases; unmatched bases: 9. Germline V gives CDR1 MNHEY, CDR2 SVGAGI. V is TRBV6-5 and J is TRBJ2-7, with TRBD1 identical over 7 bases. The source of this sequence is an adult in good health. This specimen was peripheral blood, taken on day 0 of AZD1222 vaccination. The CDR3 protein is CASRSTGWLYEQYF. As DNA, the CDR3 is TGTGCCAGCAGGTCGACAGGGTGGTTGTACGAGCAGTACTTC.